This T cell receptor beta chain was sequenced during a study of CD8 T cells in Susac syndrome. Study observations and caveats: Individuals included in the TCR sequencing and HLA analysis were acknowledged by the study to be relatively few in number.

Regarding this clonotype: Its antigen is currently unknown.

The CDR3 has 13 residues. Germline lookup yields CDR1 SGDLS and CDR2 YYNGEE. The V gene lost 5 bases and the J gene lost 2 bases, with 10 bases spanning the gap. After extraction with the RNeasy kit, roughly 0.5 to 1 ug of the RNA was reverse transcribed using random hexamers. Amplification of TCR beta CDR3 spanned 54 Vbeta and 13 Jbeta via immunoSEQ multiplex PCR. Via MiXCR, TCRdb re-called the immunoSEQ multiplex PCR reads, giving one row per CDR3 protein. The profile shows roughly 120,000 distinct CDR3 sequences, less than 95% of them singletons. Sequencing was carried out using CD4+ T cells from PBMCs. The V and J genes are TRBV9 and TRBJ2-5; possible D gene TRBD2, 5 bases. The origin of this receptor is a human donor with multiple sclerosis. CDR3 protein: CASSRLAQETQYF. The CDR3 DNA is TGTGCCAGCAGTCGGCTAGCTCAAGAGACCCAGTACTTC.